This T cell receptor (beta chain) was sequenced during a study of Ad26.COV2.S vaccination and SARS-CoV-2 variants (dated by TCRdb to about 2021). A note on the overall study: Donors in the vaccine arm were drawn from COV1001, a phase I-IIa trial of Ad26.COV2.S in healthy adults that was multicentre, randomized, double-blind and placebo-controlled. Dosing of Ad26.COV2.S was intramuscular, at either 5x10^10 or 1x10^11 viral particles, delivered as one shot or as two shots spaced 56 days apart. TCRbeta repertoire sequencing served as the tool for gauging how specific and how broad the SARS-CoV-2-reactive T cell receptors were following Ad26.COV2.S vaccination. A total of around 32 samples were included in the TCR-sequenced set, comprising around 19 Ad26.COV2.S vaccine recipients, 5 placebo recipients and 8 SARS-CoV-2 convalescent individuals. Trial participants were randomized into five groups of five, in which low-dose or high-dose Ad26.COV2.S was given once or twice, or placebo was given on both occasions. Investigators remained blinded to trial group allocation during experiments and outcome assessment. Results the study describes overall, beyond this receptor: Spike-specific TCR breadth was higher in Ad26.COV2.S recipients than in placebo recipients (P = 0.0014). It was noted by the authors that total T cell responses may have been underestimated by the TCR breadth and depth analyses. The study was not powered to compare responses between vaccine doses or regimens. Non-spike TCR breadth was comparable between vaccine and placebo recipients, consistent with the vaccine containing only spike. After vaccination, substantial breadth of spike-specific CD8+ and CD4+ T cell responses was reported.

The immunoSEQ Assay was used to sequence TCRbeta CDR3 regions. After extraction, genomic DNA underwent amplification by bias-controlled multiplex PCR, followed by high-throughput sequencing. For the original study's pipeline: To quantify the absolute abundance of every unique TCRbeta CDR3 region, sequences were collapsed and filtered. T cell fraction was estimated by normalizing TCRbeta template counts to usable DNA, which was measured by amplifying reference genes present in all nucleated cells. Repertoire TCRs were annotated as SARS-CoV-2-specific when V gene, CDR3 amino acid sequence and J gene were exactly matched to a known reactive TCR set. The reference SARS-CoV-2 TCR set was derived from MIRA and filtered for enrichment in COVID-19-positive ImmuneCODE repertoires, a step that removed public or cross-reactive TCRs. Using the MIRA antigens, annotated TCRs were further analysed by specific ORF or by position within an ORF. Breadth was defined as the number of annotated unique rearrangements divided by the total number of unique productive rearrangements, and depth was defined as the summed frequency of the annotated unique rearrangements. Two-sided Wilcoxon rank-sum tests were applied when comparing TCR breadth between groups. TCRdb took over this immuneACCESS table, retaining in-frame rearrangements with V and J assigned. Such tables are incomplete; in checked studies, under half of the missing clones stem from an unresolved V gene, and the remainder is unexplained. That table furnishes V, J and clone size, whereas the DNA furnished D and trimming. The sample table lists more than 300,000 clones, approximately 86% of them with a count of one. The top ten clones comprise approximately 12% of the sample.

The sample's treatment or condition label, in plain terms: some 19 received Ad26.COV2.S at low or high dose, single or two shots; several received placebo; per-sample allocation not given. For vaccine and placebo recipients, the sequenced repertoires came from samples collected on day 63 after the first injection. Between 29 July and 7 August 2020, Cohort 1b enrolled about 27 adults aged 18-55 years at one site in Boston, USA. Ad26.COV2.S was a replication-incompetent adenovirus type 26 vector expressing a prefusion-stabilized SARS-CoV-2 spike protein from the original Wuhan strain. The CDR3 measures 15 amino acids from cysteine to phenylalanine. The read is trimmed to its CDR3 DNA, 45 bases read in frame from base 1. Trimming takes 3 bases from V and 3 bases from J, and the germline ends sit 12 bases apart. Based on the germline V gene (reference sequence), the CDR1 and CDR2 sequences are LGHDT and YNNKEL.

Points on this clone: This clone's antigen is unknown. No clone much larger than this one lies a single base away; base qualities are absent.

The source is a person aged 18-60 years who received the Ad26.COV2.S COVID-19 vaccine or a placebo. The chain couples TRBV3-1 (or the pseudogene TRBV3-2) to TRBJ1-5, with an unclear D gene assignment. The specimen was peripheral blood, collected in a trial of Ad26.COV2.S vaccine versus placebo. The CDR3 has the sequence CASSQGIGDNQPQHF. The nucleotide sequence is given as TGTGCCAGCAGCCAGGGGATCGGGGACAATCAGCCCCAGCATTTT.